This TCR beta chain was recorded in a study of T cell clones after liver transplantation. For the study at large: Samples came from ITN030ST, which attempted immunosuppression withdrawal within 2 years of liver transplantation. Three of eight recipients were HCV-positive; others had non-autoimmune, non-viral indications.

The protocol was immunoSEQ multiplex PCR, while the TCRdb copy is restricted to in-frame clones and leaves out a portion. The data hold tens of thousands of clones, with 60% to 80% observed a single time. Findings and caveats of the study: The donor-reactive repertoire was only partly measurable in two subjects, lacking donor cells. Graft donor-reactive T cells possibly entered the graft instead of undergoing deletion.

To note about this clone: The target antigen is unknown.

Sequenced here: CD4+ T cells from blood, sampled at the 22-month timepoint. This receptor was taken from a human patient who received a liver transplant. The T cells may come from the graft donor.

In DNA form, the CDR3 reads TGTGCCAGCAGCTCGGGACAGGGAACCGGGGAGCTGTTTTTT. Its translation: CASSSGQGTGELFF. The V call is TRBV7-2, the J call TRBJ2-2; 9 bases are a match to TRBD1. Trimming cost V 4 bases and J 5 bases; bases outside gene matches: 2. This CDR3 comprises 14 residues. CDR1 and CDR2 (germline): SGHTA, FQGNSA.